The clone carrying this TCR beta chain was observed a handful of times. Its antigen is still unknown. One entry per CDR3 protein results from TCRdb running MiXCR on the RT-PCR reads. The sample lists around 250,000 distinct CDR3 sequences, 10% to 15% seen once, with about 8% in the top ten. The data belong to a study of response to subunit inactivated influenza vaccine. Study results and limitations: Each seasonal influenza vaccination, the authors suggested, recruits few new T cells.

CDR1 SGHAT and CDR2 FQNNGV come from the germline V gene. The CDR3 length is 16 residues. V shed 5 bases and J 6 bases; nucleotides not matched to a gene: 10. This sample comprised non-naive T cells sorted from PBMCs, obtained approximately 15 days before vaccination. The chain is built from TRBV11-2 and TRBJ2-1; 10 bases line up with TRBD2. This sequence was found in a man aged 50-59 years who received an inactivated influenza vaccine. As DNA, the CDR3 is TGTGCCAGCAGCCAAGTCCTCCTAGCGGGAGCCAATGAGCAGTTCTTC. Encoded protein: CASSQVLLAGANEQFF.